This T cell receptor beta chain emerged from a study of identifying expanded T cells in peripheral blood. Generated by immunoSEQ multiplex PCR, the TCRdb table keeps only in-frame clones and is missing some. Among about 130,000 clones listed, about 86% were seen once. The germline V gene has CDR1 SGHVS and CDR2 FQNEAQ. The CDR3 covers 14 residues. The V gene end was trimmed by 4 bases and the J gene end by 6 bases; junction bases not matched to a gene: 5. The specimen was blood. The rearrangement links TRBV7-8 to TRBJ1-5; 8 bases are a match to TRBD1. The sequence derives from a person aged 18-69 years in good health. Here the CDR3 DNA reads TGTGCCAGCAGCTCGGGACAGGACGGTCAGCCCCAGCATTTT. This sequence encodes CASSSGQDGQPQHF.